The 17 T cell receptor beta chains listed next were all sequenced from one sample in a study of CD8 T cells in ankylosing spondylitis (dated by TCRdb to the late 2010s). The library came from 5' RACE. TCRdb names Illumina HiSeq 2500 as the instrument used. TCRdb reprocessed the public reads (quality trimming at Q25 with fastp, clone calling with MiXCR) and kept in-frame beta chains. A single entry per CDR3 protein holds the most common genes and DNA from its merged rows. Present in this sample are 350,000 to 450,000 distinct CDR3 sequences, approximately 20% of which were seen just once. About 12% of the sample rests with the top ten. Material: blood, either unsorted or a sorted T cell fraction (not recorded which). All receptors derive from a male donor with ankylosing spondylitis or in good health (not recorded which).

This clonotype has more than one count but fewer than ten. For the CDR3, the DNA is TGCAGCGTTGAGGGGCAGAAGAGTTACAATGAGCAGTTCTTC. It translates to CSVEGQKSYNEQFF. The chain carries TRBV29-1 and TRBJ2-1; TRBD1 is a possible D gene (5 bases). V was cut by 3 bases and J by 4 bases, with 13 bases left in between. The CDR3 is 14 amino acids. Germline V CDR1 and CDR2: SQVTM, ANQGSEA.

This clonotype occurred a few times. DNA of the CDR3: TGTGCCAGCAGTTCGGTACTGACCGGACTAGCGGAGTACAATGAGCAGTTCTTC. This gives the protein CASSSVLTGLAEYNEQFF. The rearrangement links TRBV12-3 or TRBV12-4 to TRBJ2-1; TRBD2 matches at 10 bases. This CDR3 region has 18 residues. V dropped 4 bases and J dropped 4; count of bases not matched to a gene: 13.

This clonotype was picked up a small number of times. The V and J genes are TRBV20-1 and TRBJ2-7; D remains ambiguous. The CDR3 extends over 13 amino acids. From germline, CDR1 is DFQATT and CDR2 SNEGSKA (reference sequence). V lost 3 bases and J 1 base, leaving 10 bases between the germline ends. The DNA of the CDR3 is TGCAGTGCTAGTTCTGGGTATTCCTACGAGCAGTACTTC. Amino acids: CSASSGYSYEQYF.

V usage is TRBV4-1 and J usage is TRBJ2-7, with D tentatively TRBD2 (6 bases). CDR3 length equals 15 residues. V was clipped by 3 bases and J by 2 bases, with 14 bases between them. Per germline, CDR1 MGHRA and CDR2 YSYEKL. CDR3 sequence reads: CASSHGTGGAYEQYF. The CDR3 coding sequence is TGCGCCAGCAGCCACGGAACAGGCGGGGCCTACGAGCAGTACTTC.

The rearrangement uses TRBV10-2 and TRBJ2-1; TRBD1 matches 7 bases. This CDR3 spans 15 amino acids. Germline lookup yields CDR1 WSHSY and CDR2 SAAADI. After removal of 1 base from V and 10 bases from J, the junction contained 10 bases not matched to a gene. The CDR3 protein is CASSELPGQYQEQFF. Written as DNA, the CDR3 is TGCGCCAGCAGTGAGTTACCGGGACAGTATCAGGAGCAGTTCTTC.

The chain carries TRBV14 and TRBJ2-7, with unresolved D. Germline CDR1 is SGHDN and CDR2 is FVKESK. The CDR3 consists of 14 residues. The V end lost 4 bases, the J end lost 3 bases, and 13 bases lay between the germline ends. The CDR3 DNA reads TGTGCCAGCAGCCTCGACGTCAACTACTACGAGCAGTACTTC. Translation gives CASSLDVNYYEQYF.

This clonotype has a handful of counts. The genes are TRBV12-5 and TRBJ2-1; D might be TRBD2 (6 bases). V gave up 0 bases and J gave up 0 bases, with 12 bases separating them. Germline-derived CDR1 and CDR2 are LGHNT and FRNRAP. The CDR3 has 17 residues. The CDR3 DNA sequence: TGTGCTAGTGGTTTGGTACTGGAGGGGAGCTCCTACAATGAGCAGTTCTTC. Amino acids: CASGLVLEGSSYNEQFF.

The table lists this clonotype with many counts. This chain uses TRBV6-5 with TRBJ2-2; D call uncertain. Looked up from germline, CDR1 is MNHEY and CDR2 is SVGAGI. Between the trimmed V and J ends, which lost 6 bases and 4 bases, there was a span of 15 bases. CDR3 size: 15 residues. The CDR3 DNA follows: TGTGCCAGCAGCTCTCAGACACTGCCCACCGGGGAGCTGTTTTTT. It encodes CASSSQTLPTGELFF.

The rearrangement uses TRBV24-1 and TRBJ2-2, with D possibly being TRBD1 (6 bases). Germline V lookup: CDR1 KGHDR, CDR2 SFDVKD. This CDR3 is 13 amino acids long. Trimming removed 9 bases at V and 2 bases at J, with 9 bases between. The CDR3 DNA sequence: TGTGCCACCGAGGACAGCAACACCGGGGAGCTGTTTTTT. Protein: CATEDSNTGELFF.

This rearrangement joins TRBV29-1 to TRBJ2-7; 9 bases are shared with TRBD1. The trim removed 7 bases at V and 4 bases at J, leaving 5 bases unmatched. Germline CDR1 reads SQVTM; CDR2 reads ANQGSEA. There are 12 residues in the CDR3. In DNA, the CDR3 is TGCAGCGGTAGGGGACAGGGTTACGAGCAGTACTTC. This translates into CSGRGQGYEQYF.

The chain employs TRBV7-7 and TRBJ2-2; 10 bases agree with TRBD2. After removal of 4 bases from V and 5 bases from J, the junction contained 4 bases not matched to a gene. CDR3 length: 15 amino acids. Germline CDR1 is SSHAT and CDR2 is FNYEAQ (reference sequence). CDR3 sequence (DNA): TGTGCCAGCAGCTACACGACTAGCGGGACCGGGGAGCTGTTTTTT. Protein sequence: CASSYTTSGTGELFF.

This clonotype was counted a few times. A junction end diverges from the germline sequence, so it may reflect a read error. This chain connects TRBV6-1 to TRBJ2-7, with 7 bases aligning to TRBD1. The CDR3 length is 13 residues. Germline V gene lookup returns CDR1 MNHNS and CDR2 SASEGT. CDR3 DNA: TGTGCCAGCAGTGAAGTCTCTGGGAGACAGGGAGACTTC. This sequence encodes CASSEVSGRQGDF.

The chain links TRBV9 to TRBJ2-2; the D is unclear. With 1 base removed from V and 6 bases from J, the gap between germline ends came to 1 base. The CDR3 covers 11 residues. Looked up from germline, CDR1 is SGDLS and CDR2 is YYNGEE. The chain's CDR3 is CASSVPGELFF. The CDR3 DNA sequence: TGTGCCAGCAGCGTACCCGGGGAGCTGTTTTTT.

This chain uses TRBV27 with TRBJ2-5; no clear D gene. There are 9 residues in the CDR3. Germline V lookup: CDR1 MNHEY, CDR2 SMNVEV (reference sequence). Between the trimmed V and J ends, which lost 1 base and 12 bases, there was a span of 3 bases. The CDR3 sequence is CASSLWKYF. In DNA form, the CDR3 reads TGTGCCAGCAGTTTATGGAAGTACTTC.

This clonotype was picked up a small number of times. The J gene is TRBJ2-2, the V gene TRBV4-1; D call uncertain. The CDR3 runs to 15 residues. V gave up 0 bases and J gave up 1 base, with 6 bases separating them. CDR1 and CDR2 from the germline V gene are MGHRA and YSYEKL. CDR3 DNA: TGCGCCAGCAGCCAAGAAGCCCGGAACACCGGGGAGCTGTTTTTT. Amino acids: CASSQEARNTGELFF.

The chain carries TRBV11-2 and TRBJ1-6; 12 bases align to TRBD1. Trimming at V came to 9 bases and at J to 10 bases, leaving 10 bases not matched to a gene. Germline CDR1 SGHAT, CDR2 FQNNGV. The CDR3 spans 15 residues. CDR3 sequence (DNA): TGTGCCAGTAGCCCAGGGACAGGGGGCCTATCACCCCTCCACTTT. Protein sequence: CASSPGTGGLSPLHF. Complete variable domain (other parts from reference TRBV11-2 and TRBJ1-6): EAGVAQSPRYKIIEKRQSVAFWCNPISGHATLYWYQQILGQGPKLLIQFQNNGVVDDSQLPKDRFSAERLKGVDSTLKIQPAKLEDSAVYLCASSPGTGGLSPLHFGNGTRLTVT.

V gene TRBV4-1 combines with J gene TRBJ2-7; D not certain. This CDR3 is built from 14 residues. V was cut by 4 bases and J by 4 bases, with 14 bases left in between. Per germline, CDR1 MGHRA and CDR2 YSYEKL. The CDR3 reads CASSLSIGFYEQYF. CDR3 in DNA: TGCGCCAGCAGCCTATCGATCGGGTTTTACGAGCAGTACTTC.